Listed here is a single T cell receptor beta chain. Trimming left V 0 bases short and J 2 bases short, with 10 bases between. Germline CDR1 reads MDHEN; CDR2 reads SYDVKM. The CDR3 runs 15 residues. The data are from a study of CD8 T cells in Susac syndrome. Peripheral blood CD8+ and CD4+ T cells were profiled by TCR beta sequencing. The multiple sclerosis controls were treatment-naive patients with relapsing-remitting disease that was stable or active. TEMRA cells were FACS-enriched, with CD8+ and CD4+ T cells isolated negatively. RNA, at about 0.45 to 1 ug, was reverse transcribed with random hexamers. An immunoSEQ multiplex PCR generated amplified TCR beta CDR3 products spanning 54 Vbeta and 13 Jbeta. TCRdb analysed the immunoSEQ multiplex PCR reads with MiXCR anew, one entry per CDR3 protein. Found here are some 300,000 distinct CDR3 sequences, approximately 85% of them singletons; the top ten hold around 0.2%.

The chain is built from TRBV28 and TRBJ2-5; TRBD1 might be the D (6 bases). Material: CD8+ T cells from PBMCs. The clonotype originates from a human donor with multiple sclerosis. The CDR3 DNA follows: TGTGCCAGCAGTTTATGGGGGGCTGATCAAGAGACCCAGTACTTC. Protein product: CASSLWGADQETQYF.